The clone carrying this TCR beta chain was observed a handful of times. Its target is unknown. These data are taken from a study of vaccination and CD4 T cells after COVID-19. Background on the study: After nasal swab PCR-confirmed SARS-CoV-2, roughly ten convalescents had mild disease and one severe. Stimulation of cells relied on overlapping spike peptides derived from SARS-CoV-2, HCoV-NL63, HCoV-OC43 and HCoV-229E. Study-level points and caveats: The median SARS-CoV-2-reactive clonotype number increased from around 19 to 38, without statistical significance.

The germline V gene encodes CDR1 SGHVS and CDR2 FQNEAQ. V gave up 3 bases and J gave up 6 bases, with 8 bases separating them. This CDR3 region has 12 residues. Treatment specified: approximately nine-day PBMC culture with coronavirus spike peptide pools or control peptides (ViraFEST assay). Sequencing of the DNA from cultured CD4+ T cells was carried out with the Oncomine TCR Beta short-read assay. A single record per CDR3 protein comes from TCRdb applying MiXCR to the PCR reads. The sample holds around 19,000 distinct CDR3 sequences, approximately 48% seen once. Sequencing was carried out using CD4+ T cells from blood, cultured in vitro. The source is a human donor who had recovered from COVID-19. The chain combines TRBV7-8 with TRBJ1-2; a possible D gene is TRBD1 (6 bases). CDR3 sequence reads: CASSFSGDGYTF. The CDR3 DNA follows: TGTGCCAGCAGCTTCTCAGGGGATGGCTACACCTTC.